This T cell receptor beta chain was obtained from a study of control samples from healthy donors and cancer patients. TCRdb keeps only in-frame clones here, not all; method: immunoSEQ multiplex PCR. Of fewer than 95,000 clones in the sample, roughly 89% were seen once. The CDR3 has 16 residues. Germline CDR1 reads SGHDN; CDR2 reads FVKESK. V lost 4 bases, J lost 2 bases, and 8 bases stayed unmatched. The rearrangement links TRBV14 to TRBJ1-3; TRBD1 matches at 7 bases. Material for sequencing was blood. The clonotype originates from a man younger than 45 in good health. CDR3 region: CASSRKTGLTGNTIYF. For the CDR3, the DNA is TGTGCCAGCAGCCGGAAGACAGGGTTGACTGGAAACACCATATATTTT.